A selection of T cell receptor beta chains follows, all from one sample in a study of blood T cells in healthy people across ages. Via MiXCR, TCRdb re-called the 5' RACE reads, giving one row per CDR3 protein. The table records 2 million or so distinct CDR3 sequences, approximately 50% of them present only once. The sample comprised blood. Receptor source: a woman aged 40 to 50 in good health. The CDR3 runs from the conserved cysteine through the conserved F or W.

v_call: TRBV5-1; j_call: TRBJ2-7; cdr3_aa: CASSLTGGVSSYEQYF
v_call: TRBV12-3/TRBV12-4; j_call: TRBJ1-2; cdr3_aa: CASSFSSGTGTYGYTF
v_call: TRBV29-1; j_call: TRBJ2-1; cdr3_aa: CSVGGLAGGEEFF
v_call: TRBV9; j_call: TRBJ1-5; cdr3_aa: CASSVGRGQPQHF
v_call: TRBV20-1; j_call: TRBJ1-2; cdr3_aa: CSARGDLGGAVGYTF
v_call: TRBV28; j_call: TRBJ2-5; cdr3_aa: CASSSGPGTETQYF
v_call: TRBV20-1; j_call: NA; cdr3_aa: CSVNTWGLADQETQYF
v_call: TRBV28; j_call: NA; cdr3_aa: CASSAQTSVFYEQYF
v_call: TRBV10-3; j_call: TRBJ2-1; cdr3_aa: CAISTKPSGGGSNEQFF
v_call: TRBV6-5; j_call: TRBJ1-2; cdr3_aa: CASRLTGLSYGYTF
v_call: TRBV27; j_call: TRBJ1-2; cdr3_aa: CASSRTVLNYGYTF
v_call: TRBV7-2; j_call: TRBJ2-5; cdr3_aa: CASSLAMGRVGTQYF
v_call: TRBV6-1; j_call: TRBJ2-1; cdr3_aa: CASSEAQARGQFF
v_call: TRBV6-5; j_call: TRBJ1-2; cdr3_aa: CASRRGQGGWGYGYTF
v_call: TRBV28; j_call: TRBJ1-5; cdr3_aa: CASQRDGLGNQPQHF
v_call: TRBV3-1; j_call: TRBJ2-1; cdr3_aa: CASSQDGGQGYNEQFF
v_call: TRBV7-8; j_call: TRBJ1-2; cdr3_aa: CASSSARDYGYTF
v_call: TRBV12-3/TRBV12-4; j_call: TRBJ2-5; cdr3_aa: CASSSLLNSKQETQYF
v_call: TRBV7-2; j_call: TRBJ2-4; cdr3_aa: CASSYVPGQGREQYF
v_call: TRBV2; j_call: TRBJ1-5; cdr3_aa: CASSEARQGLQPQHF
v_call: TRBV4-3; j_call: TRBJ2-7; cdr3_aa: CASSQDPGLAGGAEGMYF
v_call: TRBV6-5; j_call: TRBJ2-1; cdr3_aa: CASSPAGGPGAYEQFF
v_call: TRBV29-1; j_call: TRBJ2-1; cdr3_aa: CSVVRVGNNERYF
v_call: TRBV7-9; j_call: TRBJ2-7; cdr3_aa: CASSPRDGGESYEQYF
v_call: TRBV20-1; j_call: TRBJ2-1; cdr3_aa: CSARGLPGDNEQFF
v_call: TRBV6-2/TRBV6-3; j_call: TRBJ2-4; cdr3_aa: CASSYGTLKNIQYF
v_call: TRBV27; j_call: TRBJ2-7; cdr3_aa: CASSVSSMETLYF
v_call: TRBV7-2; j_call: TRBJ2-1; cdr3_aa: CASSDRGLDNEQFF
v_call: TRBV25-1; j_call: TRBJ2-5; cdr3_aa: CASSDPPNQETQYF
v_call: TRBV27; j_call: TRBJ2-1; cdr3_aa: CASSLKDRALSNEQFF
v_call: TRBV25-1; j_call: TRBJ1-4; cdr3_aa: CASRDHREKLFF
v_call: TRBV28; j_call: TRBJ2-1; cdr3_aa: CASRRLAGQQFF
v_call: TRBV20-1; j_call: TRBJ2-1; cdr3_aa: CSAEIAALYNEQFF
v_call: TRBV24-1; j_call: NA; cdr3_aa: CATSGQRGLGETQYF
v_call: TRBV20-1; j_call: TRBJ2-7; cdr3_aa: CSAYSGGAYEQYF
v_call: TRBV2; j_call: TRBJ1-1; cdr3_aa: CASSDPQQGANTEAFF
v_call: TRBV2; j_call: TRBJ2-5; cdr3_aa: CASSFDRGGAETQYF
v_call: TRBV29-1; j_call: TRBJ2-3; cdr3_aa: CSVAPRLDTQYF
v_call: TRBV12-3/TRBV12-4; j_call: TRBJ2-3; cdr3_aa: CASSFNRGADTQYF
v_call: TRBV12-3/TRBV12-4; j_call: TRBJ2-1; cdr3_aa: CASSSRGRGNEQFF
v_call: TRBV28; j_call: NA; cdr3_aa: CASSPVHRDRSYEQYF
v_call: TRBV6-5; j_call: TRBJ2-1; cdr3_aa: CVSKGARGEQFF
v_call: TRBV7-2; j_call: TRBJ2-5; cdr3_aa: CASSLALWGQTQYF
v_call: TRBV6-2/TRBV6-3; j_call: TRBJ1-5; cdr3_aa: CASRDSFNQPQHF
v_call: TRBV5-1; j_call: TRBJ2-1; cdr3_aa: CASRPIAGGKNEQFF
v_call: TRBV20-1; j_call: TRBJ2-4; cdr3_aa: CSARWLAENIQYF
v_call: TRBV28; j_call: TRBJ2-5; cdr3_aa: CASSSDRDTGSYQETQYF
v_call: TRBV2; j_call: TRBJ2-5; cdr3_aa: CASSEAQRGYQETQYF